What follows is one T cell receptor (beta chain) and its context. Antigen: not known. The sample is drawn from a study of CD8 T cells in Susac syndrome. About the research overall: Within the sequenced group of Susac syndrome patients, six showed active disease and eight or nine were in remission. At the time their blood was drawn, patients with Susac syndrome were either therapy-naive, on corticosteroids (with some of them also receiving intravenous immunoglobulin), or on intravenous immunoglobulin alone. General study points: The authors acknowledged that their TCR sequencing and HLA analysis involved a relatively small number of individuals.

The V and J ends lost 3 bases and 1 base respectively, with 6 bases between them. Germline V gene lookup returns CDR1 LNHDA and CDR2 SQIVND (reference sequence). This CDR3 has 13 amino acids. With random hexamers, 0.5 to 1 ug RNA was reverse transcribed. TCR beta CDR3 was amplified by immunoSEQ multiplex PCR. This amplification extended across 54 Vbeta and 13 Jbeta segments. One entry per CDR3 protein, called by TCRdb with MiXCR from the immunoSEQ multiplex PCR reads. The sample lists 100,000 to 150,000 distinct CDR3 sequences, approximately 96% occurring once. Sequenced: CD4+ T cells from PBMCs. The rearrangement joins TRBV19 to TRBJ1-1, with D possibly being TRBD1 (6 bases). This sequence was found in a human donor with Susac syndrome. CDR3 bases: TGTGCCAGTAGTATGGGACAGAACACTGAAGCTTTCTTT. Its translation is CASSMGQNTEAFF.